This record looks at one T cell receptor (beta chain) sequence and its context. Its specificity is unknown. The PCR made use of 60 Vbeta and 13 Jbeta primers. This table comes from immunoSEQ multiplex PCR, and its TCRdb copy is limited to in-frame clones, with some not included. The sample includes about 87,000 clones, around 68% of them seen just once. The data are from a study of cytomegalovirus exposure and HLA in healthy donors. Study outcomes and limitations: What a later analysis reportedly showed was that an Asian-associated ancestry cluster had fewer N-insertions than the approximately 720-donor mean.

V was pared by 3 bases and J by 5 bases, with 8 bases of the junction left unmatched. Germline V gene data show CDR1 as LNHDA and CDR2 as SQIVND (reference sequence). This CDR3 is built from 15 residues. Despite likely unrecorded immune exposures, the donors were nominally healthy at the time of sampling. Sequencing was carried out using PBMCs. The TCR originated in a man aged 30-40 years in good health and CMV-seropositive. The chain joins TRBV19 to TRBJ2-5; the match to TRBD2 covers 8 bases. The CDR3 DNA follows: TGTGCCAGTAGTATCCGGCGGGGGGCCGGGGAGACCCAGTACTTC. It is translated as CASSIRRGAGETQYF.